This T cell receptor (beta chain) was profiled in a study of blood T cell repertoires in COVID-19. As for the study in general: There were acute and convalescent COVID-19 samples, and they came from the United States, Italy and Spain. Nucleic acid was either cDNA or gDNA, and it came from T cells, B-cell-depleted T cells, or PBMCs.

In germline, CDR1 is SGHAT, CDR2 FQDESV (reference sequence). Trimming took off 1 base at V and 5 bases at J, with 9 bases between the two ends. The CDR3 covers 14 residues. Study processing details: The authors estimated nucleated cell counts from reference gene primer amplification. Libraries were prepared by immunoSEQ multiplex PCR; TCRdb keeps only in-frame clonotypes and omits some of them. Clonal size and the V and J genes are those of that table, whereas D and trimming came from the DNA. In the table there are around 20,000 clones, more than 90% of which are singletons. Sequenced input: peripheral blood. The V call is TRBV11-1, the J call TRBJ2-1; no clear D. This TCR was recovered from a man between 65 and 80 years old with active COVID-19. CDR3 coding DNA: TGTGCCAGCAGCTTAGAGTGGCAGAACAATGAGCAGTTCTTC. It translates to CASSLEWQNNEQFF.